Each of the 3 T cell receptor beta chains below was sequenced from the same sample in a study of shared clonotypes between healthy human individuals. Sequenced by immunoSEQ multiplex PCR; TCRdb stores in-frame clones only, minus some. The data contain approximately 2.4 million clones, nearly 97% of them singletons. The sample was naive CD4+ T cells sorted from blood. The sample's subset: CD45RA+ positively selected. Source of these receptors: a young man in good health.

The rearrangement uses TRBV9 and TRBJ1-5, with a tentative D call TRBD1 (5 bases). The V and J ends lost 0 bases and 3 bases respectively, with 10 bases between them. The CDR3 loop spans 15 amino acids. Per germline, CDR1 SGDLS and CDR2 YYNGEE. DNA for the CDR3: TGTGCCAGCAGCGTAGCAGGGCAGCCCAATCAGCCCCAGCATTTT. Protein product: CASSVAGQPNQPQHF.

The chain is built from TRBV5-1 and TRBJ2-7; 13 bases align to TRBD2. CDR3 length: 16 residues. CDR1 is SGHRS and CDR2 is YFSETQ in the germline V gene. V gave up 0 bases and J gave up 6 bases; unmatched junction bases: 6. CDR3 amino acids: CASSLAATSGRVEQYF. The CDR3 nucleotides are TGCGCCAGCAGCTTGGCCGCTACTAGCGGGAGGGTCGAGCAGTACTTC.

The chain joins TRBV19 to TRBJ2-7, with 8 bases aligning to TRBD1. V was clipped by 3 bases and J by 0 bases; unmatched bases: 1. The germline V gene has CDR1 LNHDA and CDR2 SQIVND (reference sequence). This CDR3 contains 14 residues. The CDR3 is CASSMQGASYEQYF. CDR3 coding DNA: TGTGCCAGTAGTATGCAGGGGGCCTCCTACGAGCAGTACTTC.